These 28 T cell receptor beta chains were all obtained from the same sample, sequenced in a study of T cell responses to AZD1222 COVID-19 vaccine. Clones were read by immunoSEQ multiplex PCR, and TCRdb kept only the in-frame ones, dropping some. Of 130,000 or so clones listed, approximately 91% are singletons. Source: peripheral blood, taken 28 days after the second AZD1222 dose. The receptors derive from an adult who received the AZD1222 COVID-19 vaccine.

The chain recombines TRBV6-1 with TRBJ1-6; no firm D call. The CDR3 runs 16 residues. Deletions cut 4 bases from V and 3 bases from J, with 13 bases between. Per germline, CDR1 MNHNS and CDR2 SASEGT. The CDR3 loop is CASSAVEGYYNSPLHF. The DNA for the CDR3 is TGTGCCAGCAGTGCCGTAGAGGGATACTATAATTCACCCCTCCACTTT.

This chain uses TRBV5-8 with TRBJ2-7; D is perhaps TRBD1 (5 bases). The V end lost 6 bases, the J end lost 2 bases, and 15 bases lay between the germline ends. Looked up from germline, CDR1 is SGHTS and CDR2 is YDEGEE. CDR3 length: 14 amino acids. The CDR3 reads CASTPGQGAYEQYV. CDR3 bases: TGTGCCAGCACCCCCGGGCAGGGTGCCTACGAGCAGTACGTC.

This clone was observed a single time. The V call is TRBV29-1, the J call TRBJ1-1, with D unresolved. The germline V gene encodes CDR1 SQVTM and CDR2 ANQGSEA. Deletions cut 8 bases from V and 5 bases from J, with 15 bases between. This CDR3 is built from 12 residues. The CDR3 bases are TGCAGCATCCTGACGGGGAGGACTGAAGCTTTCTTT. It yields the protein CSILTGRTEAFF.

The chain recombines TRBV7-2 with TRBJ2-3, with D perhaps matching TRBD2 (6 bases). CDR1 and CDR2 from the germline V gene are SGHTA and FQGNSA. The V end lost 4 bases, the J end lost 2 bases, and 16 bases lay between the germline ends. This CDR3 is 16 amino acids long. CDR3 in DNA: TGTGCCAGCAGCTCCTATAGCGGTTCTAACACAGATACGCAGTATTTT. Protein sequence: CASSSYSGSNTDTQYF.

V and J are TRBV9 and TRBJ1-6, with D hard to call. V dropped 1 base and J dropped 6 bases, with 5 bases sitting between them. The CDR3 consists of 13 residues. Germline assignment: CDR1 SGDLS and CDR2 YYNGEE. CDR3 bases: TGTGCCAGCAGCGTATACAGTAATTCACCCCTCCACTTT. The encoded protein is CASSVYSNSPLHF.

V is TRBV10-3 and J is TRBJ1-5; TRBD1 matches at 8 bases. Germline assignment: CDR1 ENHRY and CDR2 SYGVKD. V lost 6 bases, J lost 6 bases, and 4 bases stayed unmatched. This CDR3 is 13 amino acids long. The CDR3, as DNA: TGTGCCATCAGCACTGACAGGGGTCAGCCCCAGCATTTT. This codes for CAISTDRGQPQHF.

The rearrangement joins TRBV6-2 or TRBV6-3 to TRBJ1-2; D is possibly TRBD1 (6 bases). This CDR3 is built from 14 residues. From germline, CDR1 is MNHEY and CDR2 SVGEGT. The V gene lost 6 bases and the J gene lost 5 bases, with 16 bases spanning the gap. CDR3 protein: CASSLGTTRYGYTF. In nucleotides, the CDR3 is TGTGCCAGCAGCCTCGGGACAACGAGATATGGCTACACCTTC.

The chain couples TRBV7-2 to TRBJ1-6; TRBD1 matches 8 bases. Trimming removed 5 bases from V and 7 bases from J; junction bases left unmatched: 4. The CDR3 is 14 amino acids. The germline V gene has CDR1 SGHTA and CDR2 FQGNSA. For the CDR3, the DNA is TGTGCCAGCAGCCCGGACAGGGCAAATTCACCCCTCCACTTT. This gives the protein CASSPDRANSPLHF.

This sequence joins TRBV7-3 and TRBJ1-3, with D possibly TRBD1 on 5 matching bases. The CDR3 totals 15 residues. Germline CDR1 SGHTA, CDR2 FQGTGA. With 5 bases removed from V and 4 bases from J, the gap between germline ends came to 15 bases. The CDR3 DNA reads TGTGCCAGCAGCCTCGGGACTTCTTCGGGAAACACCATATATTTT. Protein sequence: CASSLGTSSGNTIYF.

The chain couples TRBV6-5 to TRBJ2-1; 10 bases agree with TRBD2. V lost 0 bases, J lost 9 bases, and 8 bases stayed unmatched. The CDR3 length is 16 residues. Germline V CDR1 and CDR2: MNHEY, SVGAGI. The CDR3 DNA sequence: TGTGCCAGCAGTTACTCGACAGCGGGGGGGCATTTTGAGCAGTTCTTC. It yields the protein CASSYSTAGGHFEQFF.

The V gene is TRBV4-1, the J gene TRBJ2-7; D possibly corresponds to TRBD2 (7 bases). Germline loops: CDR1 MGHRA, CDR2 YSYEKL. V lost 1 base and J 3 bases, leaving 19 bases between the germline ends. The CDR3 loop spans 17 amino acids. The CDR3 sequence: CASSQVGGRGEIYEQYF. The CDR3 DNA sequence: TGCGCCAGCAGCCAAGTTGGGGGCCGGGGGGAGATCTACGAGCAGTACTTC.

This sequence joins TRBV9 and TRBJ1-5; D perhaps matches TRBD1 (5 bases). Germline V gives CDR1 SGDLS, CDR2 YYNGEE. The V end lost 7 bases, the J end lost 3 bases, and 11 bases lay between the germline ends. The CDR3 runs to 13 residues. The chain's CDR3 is CASGQGPNQPQHF. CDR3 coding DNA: TGTGCCAGCGGGCAGGGCCCCAATCAGCCCCAGCATTTT.

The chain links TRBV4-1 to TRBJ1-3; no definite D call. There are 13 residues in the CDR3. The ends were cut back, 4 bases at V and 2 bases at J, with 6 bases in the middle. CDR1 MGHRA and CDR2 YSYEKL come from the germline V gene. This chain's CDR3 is CASSRGAGNTIYF. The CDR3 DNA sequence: TGCGCCAGCAGCCGCGGGGCTGGAAACACCATATATTTT.

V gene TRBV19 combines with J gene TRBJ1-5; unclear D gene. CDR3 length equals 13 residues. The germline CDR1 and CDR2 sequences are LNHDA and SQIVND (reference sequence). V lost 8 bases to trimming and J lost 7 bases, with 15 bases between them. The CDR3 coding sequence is TGTGCCAGTGCGGGCGGGGTAGGACAGCCCCAGCATTTT. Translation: CASAGGVGQPQHF. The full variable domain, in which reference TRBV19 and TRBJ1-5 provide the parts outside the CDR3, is DGGITQSPKYLFRKEGQNVTLSCEQNLNHDAMYWYRQDPGQGLRLIYYSQIVNDFQKGDIAEGYSVSREKKESFPLTVTSAQKNPTAFYLCASAGGVGQPQHFGDGTRLSIL.

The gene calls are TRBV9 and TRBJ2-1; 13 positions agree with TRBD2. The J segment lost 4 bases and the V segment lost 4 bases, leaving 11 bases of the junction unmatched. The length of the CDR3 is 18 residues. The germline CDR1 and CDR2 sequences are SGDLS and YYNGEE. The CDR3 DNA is TGTGCCAGCAGCTCCCGTACTAGCGGGAGGGTGGGATACAATGAGCAGTTCTTC. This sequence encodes CASSSRTSGRVGYNEQFF.

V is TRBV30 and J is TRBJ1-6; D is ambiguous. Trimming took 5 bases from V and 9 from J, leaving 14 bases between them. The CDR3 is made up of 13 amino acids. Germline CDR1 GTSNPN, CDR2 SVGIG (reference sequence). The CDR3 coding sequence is TGTGCCTGGTCACCGAGCCCAATTTCACCCCTCCACTTT. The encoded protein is CAWSPSPISPLHF.

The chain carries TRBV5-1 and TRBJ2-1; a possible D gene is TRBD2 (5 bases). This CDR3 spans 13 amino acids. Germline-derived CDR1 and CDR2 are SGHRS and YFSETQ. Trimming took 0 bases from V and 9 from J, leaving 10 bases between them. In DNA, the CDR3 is TGCGCCAGCAGCTTGGCAAGAGAGGGTGAGCAGTTCTTC. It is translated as CASSLAREGEQFF.

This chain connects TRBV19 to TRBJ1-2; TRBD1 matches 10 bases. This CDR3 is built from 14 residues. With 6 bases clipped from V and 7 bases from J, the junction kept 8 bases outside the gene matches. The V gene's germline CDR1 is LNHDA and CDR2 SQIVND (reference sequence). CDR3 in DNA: TGTGCCAGTAGCCCGGACAGGGGGTATGTTGGCTACACCTTC. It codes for CASSPDRGYVGYTF.

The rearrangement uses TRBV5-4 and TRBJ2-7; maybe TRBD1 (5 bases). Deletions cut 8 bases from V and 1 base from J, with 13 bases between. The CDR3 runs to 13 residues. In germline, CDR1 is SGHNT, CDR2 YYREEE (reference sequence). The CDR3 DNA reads TGTGCCAGTAGGGGTCCTTTGTCCTACGAGCAGTACGTC. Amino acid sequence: CASRGPLSYEQYV.

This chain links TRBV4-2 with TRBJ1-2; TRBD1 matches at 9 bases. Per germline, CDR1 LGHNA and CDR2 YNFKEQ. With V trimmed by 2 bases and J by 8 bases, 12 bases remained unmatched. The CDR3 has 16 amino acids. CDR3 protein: CASSQTGGPPTGGYTF. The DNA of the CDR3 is TGTGCCAGCAGCCAAACAGGGGGCCCACCAACGGGGGGCTACACCTTC.

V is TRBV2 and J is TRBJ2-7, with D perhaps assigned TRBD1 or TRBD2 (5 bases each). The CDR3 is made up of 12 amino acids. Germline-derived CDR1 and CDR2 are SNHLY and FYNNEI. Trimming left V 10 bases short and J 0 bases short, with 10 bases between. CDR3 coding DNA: TGTGCCACGGGGCTTCTCTCCTACGAGCAGTACTTC. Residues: CATGLLSYEQYF.

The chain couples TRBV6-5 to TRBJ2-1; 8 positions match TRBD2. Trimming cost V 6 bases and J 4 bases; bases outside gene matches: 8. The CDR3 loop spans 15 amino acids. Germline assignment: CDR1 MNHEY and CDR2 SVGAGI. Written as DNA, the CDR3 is TGTGCCAGCAGAACCGTCGGGAGGGGGTACAATGAGCAGTTCTTC. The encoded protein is CASRTVGRGYNEQFF.

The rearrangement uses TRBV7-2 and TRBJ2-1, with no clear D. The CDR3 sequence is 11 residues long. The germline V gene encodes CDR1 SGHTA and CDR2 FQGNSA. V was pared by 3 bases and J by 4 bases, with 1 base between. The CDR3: CASSFYNEQFF. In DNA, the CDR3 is TGTGCCAGCAGCTTTTACAATGAGCAGTTCTTC.

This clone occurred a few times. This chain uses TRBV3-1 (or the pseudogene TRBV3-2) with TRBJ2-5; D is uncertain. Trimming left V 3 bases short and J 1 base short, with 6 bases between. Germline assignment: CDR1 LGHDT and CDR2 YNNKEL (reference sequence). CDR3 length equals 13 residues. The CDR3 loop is CASSQVLQETQYF. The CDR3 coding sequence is TGTGCCAGCAGCCAGGTCCTCCAAGAGACCCAGTACTTC.

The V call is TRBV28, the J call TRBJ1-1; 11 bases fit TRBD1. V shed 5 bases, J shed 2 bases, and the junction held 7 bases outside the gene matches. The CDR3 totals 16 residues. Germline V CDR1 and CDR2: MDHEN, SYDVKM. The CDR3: CASSRDRGKGNTEAFF. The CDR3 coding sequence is TGTGCCAGCAGTCGGGACAGGGGGAAAGGAAACACTGAAGCTTTCTTT.

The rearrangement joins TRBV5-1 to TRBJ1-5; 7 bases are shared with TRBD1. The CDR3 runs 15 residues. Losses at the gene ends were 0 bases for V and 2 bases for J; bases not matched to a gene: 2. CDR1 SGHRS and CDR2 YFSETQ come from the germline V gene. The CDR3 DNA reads TGCGCCAGCAGCTTGGAGGGGGCTGGCAATCAGCCCCAGCATTTT. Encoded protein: CASSLEGAGNQPQHF.

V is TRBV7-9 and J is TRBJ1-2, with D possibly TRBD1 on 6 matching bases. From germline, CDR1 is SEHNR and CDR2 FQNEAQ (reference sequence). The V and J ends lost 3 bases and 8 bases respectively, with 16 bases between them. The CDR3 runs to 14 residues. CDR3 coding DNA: TGTGCCAGCAGCTTGGATGGGTTTCAGGGGGGCTACACCTTC. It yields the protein CASSLDGFQGGYTF.

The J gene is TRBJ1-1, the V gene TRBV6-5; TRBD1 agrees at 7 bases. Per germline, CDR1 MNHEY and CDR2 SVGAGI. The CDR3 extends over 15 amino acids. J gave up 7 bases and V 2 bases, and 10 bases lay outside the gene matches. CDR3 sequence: CASSYAGGGAGEAFF. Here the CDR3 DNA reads TGTGCCAGCAGTTACGCTGGAGGGGGCGCGGGTGAAGCTTTCTTT.